The entry that follows covers one T cell receptor beta chain sequence. Its antigen is as yet unknown. The PCR made use of 60 Vbeta and 13 Jbeta primers. The assay was immunoSEQ multiplex PCR, and TCRdb's table has in-frame clones only and misses some. The table lists about 200,000 clones, around three quarters of them singletons. V dropped 6 bases and J dropped 5; count of bases not matched to a gene: 7. The CDR3 length is 15 residues. CDR1 is SGHTA, CDR2 FQGTGA, per germline. The data are from a study of cytomegalovirus exposure and HLA in healthy donors. Study results and caveats: There were reportedly fewer N-insertions in an Asian-associated ancestry cluster than the roughly 700-donor mean, in a later analysis. DRB1 showed the most TCR associations and HLA-C the fewest in a later analysis, as rates varied by HLA locus.

The source is a man aged 30 to 45 in good health and CMV-seronegative. The sequenced material came from PBMCs. The V gene is TRBV7-3, the J gene TRBJ2-2; 9 nucleotides match TRBD2. The CDR3 bases are TGTGCCAGCAGTCGATCTAGCGGGGCGACCGGGGAGCTGTTTTTT. Residues: CASSRSSGATGELFF. Full variable domain (remainder filled in from reference TRBV7-3 and TRBJ2-2): GAGVSQTPSNKVTEKGKYVELRCDPISGHTALYWYRQSLGQGPEFLIYFQGTGAADDSGLPNDRFFAVRPEGSVSTLKIQRTERGDSAVYLCASSRSSGATGELFFGEGSRLTVL.